This T cell receptor (beta chain) was profiled in a study of T cell repertoires in cytomegalovirus infection (dated by TCRdb to 2018 to 2020). A note on the overall study: Donor HLA type was relevant to the analysis, because carriage of CMV infection together with the matching HLA type was indicated by public TCR beta signatures.

Results and caveats for the whole study, not just this receptor: Carriers of CMV infection plus the relevant HLA type were discriminated by the cumulative frequency of public TCR beta family members in the study cohort and in an independent approximately 400-donor cohort. The ex vivo response was dominated by HLA-C-restricted CMV-specific TCR beta clonotypes, which also provided the single most frequent clonotype in two of eight donors.

Sequencer: Illumina HiSeq 1500. TCRdb cleaned the public reads at Q25 with fastp, built clones with MiXCR and kept in-frame beta chains. Rows with a matching CDR3 protein are joined into one entry that keeps the most common DNA and genes. The sample table records about 130,000 distinct CDR3 sequences; 20% to 30% of these occur just once. The ten largest clones take up almost 35% of the sample. This clonotype was observed many times. The specificity of this receptor is unknown. No much larger clone exists at a distance of one base, and base qualities are not known. From a lookup of the germline V gene, CDR1 and CDR2 are SGHTA and FQGNSA. The CDR3 numbers 16 residues from cysteine through phenylalanine. This entry keeps only the CDR3 DNA: 48 bases, framed from base 1. V lost 7 bases and J lost 2 bases, and the count of bases not matched to a germline gene is 7.

The sequence was collected from a human donor in good health (CMV status not recorded). Some clones in this sample may be carry-over from other donors' samples. The sample comprised PBMCs, sequenced either directly or after in vitro stimulation (not recorded which). The receptor chain draws on TRBV7-2 and TRBJ1-6, and TRBD1 aligns with 8 junction nucleotides. CDR3 loop: CASTVTGAAYNSPLHF. The nucleotide sequence reads as follows: TGTGCCAGCACCGTGACAGGGGCGGCCTATAATTCACCCCTCCACTTT.